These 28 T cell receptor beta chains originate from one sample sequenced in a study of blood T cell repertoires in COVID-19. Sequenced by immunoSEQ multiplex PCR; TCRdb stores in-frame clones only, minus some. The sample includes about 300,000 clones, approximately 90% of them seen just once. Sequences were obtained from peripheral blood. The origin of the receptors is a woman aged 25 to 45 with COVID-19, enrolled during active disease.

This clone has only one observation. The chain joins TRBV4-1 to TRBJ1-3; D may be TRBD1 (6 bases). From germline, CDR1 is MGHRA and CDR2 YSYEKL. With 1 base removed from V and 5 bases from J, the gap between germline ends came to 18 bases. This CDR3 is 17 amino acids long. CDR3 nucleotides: TGCGCCAGCAGCCAAGGGGGGCGGCACATAAGTAGAAACACCATATATTTT. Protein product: CASSQGGRHISRNTIYF.

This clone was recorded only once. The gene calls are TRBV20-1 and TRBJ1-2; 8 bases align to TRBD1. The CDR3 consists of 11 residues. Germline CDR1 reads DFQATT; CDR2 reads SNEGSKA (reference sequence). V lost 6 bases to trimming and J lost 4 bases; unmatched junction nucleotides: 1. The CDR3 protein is CSATGVYGYTF. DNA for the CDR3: TGCAGTGCGACAGGGGTCTATGGCTACACCTTC.

CDR3 sequence: CAWSWGGGGEKLFF. CDR3 nucleotides: TGTGCCTGGAGTTGGGGAGGGGGGGGTGAAAAACTGTTTTTT. J is TRBJ1-4 and V is TRBV30, with D tentatively TRBD1 (6 bases). This CDR3 is 14 amino acids long. V dropped 2 bases and J dropped 7 bases, with 14 bases sitting between them. The germline CDR1 and CDR2 sequences are GTSNPN and SVGIG (reference sequence).

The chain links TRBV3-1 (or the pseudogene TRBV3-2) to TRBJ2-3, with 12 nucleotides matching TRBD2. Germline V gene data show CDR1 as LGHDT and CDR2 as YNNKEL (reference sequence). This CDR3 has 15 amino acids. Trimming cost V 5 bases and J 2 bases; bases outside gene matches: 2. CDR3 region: CASSSSGRATDTQYF. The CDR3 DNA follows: TGTGCCAGCAGCTCTAGCGGGAGGGCCACAGATACGCAGTATTTT.

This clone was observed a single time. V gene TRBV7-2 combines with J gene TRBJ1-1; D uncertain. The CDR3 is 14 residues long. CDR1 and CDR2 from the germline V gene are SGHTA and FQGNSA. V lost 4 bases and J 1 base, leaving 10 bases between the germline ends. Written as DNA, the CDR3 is TGTGCCAGCAGCTCTCAAGCCACGAACACTGAAGCTTTCTTT. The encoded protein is CASSSQATNTEAFF.

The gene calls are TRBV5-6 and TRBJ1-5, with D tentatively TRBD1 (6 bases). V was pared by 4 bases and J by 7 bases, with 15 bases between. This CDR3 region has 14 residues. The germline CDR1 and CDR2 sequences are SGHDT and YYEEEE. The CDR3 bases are TGTGCCAGCAGCCCAACAGGGTCCTCGCAGCCCCAGCATTTT. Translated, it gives CASSPTGSSQPQHF.

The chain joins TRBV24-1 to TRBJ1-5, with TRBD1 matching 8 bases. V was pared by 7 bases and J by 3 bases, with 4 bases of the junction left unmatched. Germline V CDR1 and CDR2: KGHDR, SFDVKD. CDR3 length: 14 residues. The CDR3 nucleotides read TGTGCCACCAGCCGCAGGGGGCTCAATCAGCCCCAGCATTTT. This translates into CATSRRGLNQPQHF.

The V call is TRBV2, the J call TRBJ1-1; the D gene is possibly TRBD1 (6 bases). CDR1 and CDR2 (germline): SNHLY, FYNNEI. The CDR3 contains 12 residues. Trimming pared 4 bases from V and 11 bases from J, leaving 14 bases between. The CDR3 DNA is TGTGCCAGCAGTGGTTCCACAGGGCTCGCTTTCTTT. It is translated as CASSGSTGLAFF.

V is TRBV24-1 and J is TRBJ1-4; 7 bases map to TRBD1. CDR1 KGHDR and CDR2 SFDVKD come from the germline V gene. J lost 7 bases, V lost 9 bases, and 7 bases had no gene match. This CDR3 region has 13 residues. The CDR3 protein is CATCRGEAEKLFF. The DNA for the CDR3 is TGTGCCACCTGCAGGGGGGAGGCTGAAAAACTGTTTTTT.

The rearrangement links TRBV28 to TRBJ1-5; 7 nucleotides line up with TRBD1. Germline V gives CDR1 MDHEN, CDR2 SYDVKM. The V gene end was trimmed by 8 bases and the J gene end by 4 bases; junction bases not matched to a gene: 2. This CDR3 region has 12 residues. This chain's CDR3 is CASRQGNQPQHF. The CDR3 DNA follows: TGTGCCAGCCGACAGGGAAATCAGCCCCAGCATTTT.

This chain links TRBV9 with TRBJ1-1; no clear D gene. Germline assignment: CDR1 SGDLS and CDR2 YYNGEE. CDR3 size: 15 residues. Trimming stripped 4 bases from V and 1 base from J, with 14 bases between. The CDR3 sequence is CASSPRALQNTEAFF. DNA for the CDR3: TGTGCCAGCAGCCCGAGGGCTCTTCAGAACACTGAAGCTTTCTTT.

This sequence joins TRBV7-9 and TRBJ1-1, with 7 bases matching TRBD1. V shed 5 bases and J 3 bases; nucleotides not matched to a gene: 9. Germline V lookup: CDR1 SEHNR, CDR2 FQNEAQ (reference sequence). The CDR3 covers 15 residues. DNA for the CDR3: TGTGCCAGCAGCCTGAACAGGGGTTCCTACACTGAAGCTTTCTTT. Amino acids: CASSLNRGSYTEAFF. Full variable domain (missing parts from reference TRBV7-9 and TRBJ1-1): DTGVSQNPRHKITKRGQNVTFRCDPISEHNRLYWYRQTLGQGPEFLTYFQNEAQLEKSRLLSDRFSAERPKGSFSTLEIQRTEQGDSAMYLCASSLNRGSYTEAFFGQGTRLTVV.

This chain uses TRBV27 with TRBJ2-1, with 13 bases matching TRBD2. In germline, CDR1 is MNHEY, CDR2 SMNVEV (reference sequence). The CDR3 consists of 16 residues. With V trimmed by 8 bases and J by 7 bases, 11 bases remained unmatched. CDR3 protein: CASAHQLAGGVNEQFF. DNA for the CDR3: TGTGCCAGCGCACACCAACTAGCGGGAGGGGTTAATGAGCAGTTCTTC.

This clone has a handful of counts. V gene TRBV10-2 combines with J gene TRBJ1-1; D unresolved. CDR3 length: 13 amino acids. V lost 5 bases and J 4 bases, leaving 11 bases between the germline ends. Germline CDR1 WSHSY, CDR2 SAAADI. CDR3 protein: CASSLQFGTEAFF. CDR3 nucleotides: TGCGCCAGCAGTCTGCAGTTTGGCACTGAAGCTTTCTTT.

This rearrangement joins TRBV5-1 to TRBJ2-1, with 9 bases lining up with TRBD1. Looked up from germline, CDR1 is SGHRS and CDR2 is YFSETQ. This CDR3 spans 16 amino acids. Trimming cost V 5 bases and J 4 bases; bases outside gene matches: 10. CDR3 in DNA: TGCGCCAGCAGTTTGCTCGGGGGACAGGGTTACAATGAGCAGTTCTTC. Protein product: CASSLLGGQGYNEQFF. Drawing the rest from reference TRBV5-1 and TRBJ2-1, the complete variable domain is KAGVTQTPRYLIKTRGQQVTLSCSPISGHRSVSWYQQTPGQGLQFLFEYFSETQRNKGNFPGRFSGRQFSNSRSEMNVSTLELGDSALYLCASSLLGGQGYNEQFFGPGTRLTVL.

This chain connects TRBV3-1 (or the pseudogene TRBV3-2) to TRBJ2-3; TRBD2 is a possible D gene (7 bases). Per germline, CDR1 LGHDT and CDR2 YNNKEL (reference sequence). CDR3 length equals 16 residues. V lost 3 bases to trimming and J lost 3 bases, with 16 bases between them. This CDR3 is CASSHATGRGTDTQYF. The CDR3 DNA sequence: TGTGCCAGCAGCCATGCTACGGGGAGGGGGACAGATACGCAGTATTTT.

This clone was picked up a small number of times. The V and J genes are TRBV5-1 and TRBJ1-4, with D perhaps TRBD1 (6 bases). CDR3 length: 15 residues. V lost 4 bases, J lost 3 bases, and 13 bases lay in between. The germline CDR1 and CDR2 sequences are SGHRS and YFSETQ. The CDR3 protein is CASSRSGVPNEKLFF. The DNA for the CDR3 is TGCGCCAGCAGCCGGTCAGGGGTCCCTAATGAAAAACTGTTTTTT. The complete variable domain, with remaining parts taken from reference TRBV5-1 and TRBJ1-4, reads KAGVTQTPRYLIKTRGQQVTLSCSPISGHRSVSWYQQTPGQGLQFLFEYFSETQRNKGNFPGRFSGRQFSNSRSEMNVSTLELGDSALYLCASSRSGVPNEKLFFGSGTQLSVL.

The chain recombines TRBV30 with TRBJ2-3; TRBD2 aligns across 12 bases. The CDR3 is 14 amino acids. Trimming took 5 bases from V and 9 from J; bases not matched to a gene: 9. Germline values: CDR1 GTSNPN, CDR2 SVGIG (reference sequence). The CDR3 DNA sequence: TGTGCCTGGGGAAGACTAGCGGGAGTAGGAACGCAGTATTTT. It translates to CAWGRLAGVGTQYF.

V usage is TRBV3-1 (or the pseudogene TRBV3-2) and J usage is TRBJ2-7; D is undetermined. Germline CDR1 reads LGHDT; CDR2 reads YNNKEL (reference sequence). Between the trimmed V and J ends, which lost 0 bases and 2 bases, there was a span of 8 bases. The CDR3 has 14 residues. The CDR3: CASSQDAVAYEQYF. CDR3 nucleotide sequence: TGTGCCAGCAGCCAAGACGCGGTGGCCTACGAGCAGTACTTC.

CDR3 region: CASSVARGGSYNSPLHF. The CDR3 DNA is TGTGCCAGCAGCGTAGCTCGGGGTGGGAGCTATAATTCACCCCTCCACTTT. The chain couples TRBV9 to TRBJ1-6, with D hard to call. The V end lost 0 bases, the J end lost 3 bases, and 13 bases lay between the germline ends. The germline V gene encodes CDR1 SGDLS and CDR2 YYNGEE. The CDR3 has 17 amino acids.

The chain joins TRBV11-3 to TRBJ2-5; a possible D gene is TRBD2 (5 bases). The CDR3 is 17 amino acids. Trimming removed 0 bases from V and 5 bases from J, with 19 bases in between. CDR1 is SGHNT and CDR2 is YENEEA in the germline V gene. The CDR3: CASSLESPSGSYETQYF. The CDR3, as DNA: TGTGCCAGCAGCTTAGAGTCGCCGAGTGGGAGCTATGAGACCCAGTACTTC.

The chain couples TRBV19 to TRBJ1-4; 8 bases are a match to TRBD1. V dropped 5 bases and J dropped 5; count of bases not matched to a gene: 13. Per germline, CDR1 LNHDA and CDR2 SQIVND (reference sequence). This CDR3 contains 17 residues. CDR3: CASSRGIGQGLNEKLFF. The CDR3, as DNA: TGTGCCAGTAGTCGAGGTATTGGACAGGGCCTGAATGAAAAACTGTTTTTT.

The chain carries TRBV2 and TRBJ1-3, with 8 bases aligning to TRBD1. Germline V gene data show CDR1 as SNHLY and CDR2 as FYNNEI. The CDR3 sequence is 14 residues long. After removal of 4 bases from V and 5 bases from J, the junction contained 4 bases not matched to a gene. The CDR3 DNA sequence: TGTGCCAGCAGTGCTACAGGGGGAAGAAACACCATATATTTT. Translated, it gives CASSATGGRNTIYF.

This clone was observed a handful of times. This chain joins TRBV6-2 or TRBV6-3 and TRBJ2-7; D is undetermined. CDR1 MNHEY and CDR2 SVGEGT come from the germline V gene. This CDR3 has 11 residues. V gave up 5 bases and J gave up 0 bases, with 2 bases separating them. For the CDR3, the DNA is TGTGCCAGCAGTCGCTCCTACGAGCAGTACTTC. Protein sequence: CASSRSYEQYF.

The CDR3 region is CAWSGRTGEKLFF. Written as DNA, the CDR3 is TGTGCCTGGAGTGGAAGGACGGGAGAAAAACTGTTTTTT. This chain connects TRBV30 to TRBJ1-4; D remains unclear. CDR3 length equals 13 residues. V was pared by 1 base and J by 8 bases, with 11 bases between. Germline CDR1 reads GTSNPN; CDR2 reads SVGIG (reference sequence). Full variable domain (rest looked up from reference TRBV30 and TRBJ1-4): SQTIHQWPATLVQPVGSPLSLECTVEGTSNPNLYWYRQAAGRGLQLLFYSVGIGQISSEVPQNLSASRPQDRQFILSSKKLLLSDSGFYLCAWSGRTGEKLFFGSGTQLSVL.

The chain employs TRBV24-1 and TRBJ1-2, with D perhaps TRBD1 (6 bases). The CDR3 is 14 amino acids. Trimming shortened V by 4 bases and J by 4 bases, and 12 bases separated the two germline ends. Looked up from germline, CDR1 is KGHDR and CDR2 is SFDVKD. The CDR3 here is CATSDRRTAYGYTF. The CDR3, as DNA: TGTGCCACCAGTGACCGGCGGACAGCCTATGGCTACACCTTC.

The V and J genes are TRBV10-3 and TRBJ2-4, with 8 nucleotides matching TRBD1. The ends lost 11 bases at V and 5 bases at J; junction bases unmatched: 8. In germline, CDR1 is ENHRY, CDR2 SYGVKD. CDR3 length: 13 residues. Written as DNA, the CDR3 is TGTGCCTCGAAAGGACAGGGTCAAAACATTCAGTACTTC. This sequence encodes CASKGQGQNIQYF.

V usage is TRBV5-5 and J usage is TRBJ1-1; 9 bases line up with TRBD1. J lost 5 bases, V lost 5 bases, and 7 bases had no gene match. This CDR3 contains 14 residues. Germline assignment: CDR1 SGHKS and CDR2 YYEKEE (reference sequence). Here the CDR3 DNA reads TGTGCCAGCAGTGTGGGACAGGGAGGTACTGAAGCTTTCTTT. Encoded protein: CASSVGQGGTEAFF.